This entry lists 26 T cell receptor beta chains sequenced from one sample in a study of technical replicates of blood from a few donors (dated by TCRdb to 2017 to 2019). The protocol used for the library was the immunoSEQ multiplex PCR assay. This immuneACCESS table, as held by TCRdb, lists in-frame sequences with V and J called but not all clones. Of the missing ones, under half trace to an unresolved V gene in checked studies; the others have no known cause. For this sample there are approximately 95,000 clones; 90% to 95% appear just once. Almost 0.35% of the sample comes from the top ten. The sequenced sample consisted of T cells isolated from PBMCs. These receptors were collected from a human donor in good health.

With regard to this clone: Distinct nucleotide sequences in the sample also encode this CDR3. The rearrangement uses TRBV30 and TRBJ1-1; the D gene is possibly TRBD1 (5 bases). The CDR3 contains 14 residues. Trimming shortened V by 0 bases and J by 3 bases, and 11 bases separated the two germline ends. The germline CDR1 and CDR2 sequences are GTSNPN and SVGIG (reference sequence). The CDR3 nucleotides are TGTGCCTGGAGTGTAACCCGGGGGGACACTGAAGCTTTCTTT. Protein: CAWSVTRGDTEAFF.

This chain joins TRBV6-5 and TRBJ1-2, with 11 bases aligning to TRBD1. The ends lost 5 bases at V and 6 bases at J; junction bases unmatched: 2. The germline V gene encodes CDR1 MNHEY and CDR2 SVGAGI. This CDR3 spans 13 amino acids. The CDR3 nucleotides are TGTGCCAGCAGTCCGGACAGGGGGCATGGCTACACCTTC. Translated: CASSPDRGHGYTF.

The chain carries TRBV4-3 and TRBJ2-3; TRBD2 aligns across 10 bases. The length of the CDR3 is 19 residues. Germline V gene sequence: CDR1 LGHNA, CDR2 YSLEER. Unmatched junction bases numbered 12, after V lost 1 base and J lost 2 bases. The CDR3 DNA reads as TGCGCCAGCAGCCAAGTCGGGGCTAGCGGGAGTTTTGACACAGATACGCAGTATTTT. It is translated as CASSQVGASGSFDTDTQYF.

The rearrangement uses TRBV5-4 and TRBJ2-7; 8 nucleotides agree with TRBD1. J gave up 5 bases and V 4 bases, and 8 bases lay outside the gene matches. This CDR3 spans 14 amino acids. The germline V gene has CDR1 SGHNT and CDR2 YYREEE (reference sequence). This CDR3 reads CASSLWTGLDEQYF. The CDR3 bases are TGTGCCAGCAGCCTCTGGACAGGGTTGGACGAGCAGTACTTC.

The chain couples TRBV29-1 to TRBJ2-1; 10 positions agree with TRBD2. The CDR3 runs 15 residues. Germline lookup yields CDR1 SQVTM and CDR2 ANQGSEA. Unmatched junction bases numbered 13, after V lost 7 bases and J lost 7 bases. The chain's CDR3 is CSAPRVAGGGNEQFF. In nucleotides, the CDR3 is TGCAGCGCTCCAAGGGTAGCGGGAGGAGGAAATGAGCAGTTCTTC.

The chain is built from TRBV2 and TRBJ2-3, with 10 bases that match TRBD2. Trimming took 5 bases from V and 7 from J; bases not matched to a gene: 9. Germline CDR1 SNHLY, CDR2 FYNNEI. The length of the CDR3 is 15 residues. The CDR3 coding sequence is TGTGCCAGCAGTAAACTAGCGGGAATGCTTAATACGCAGTATTTT. Translated: CASSKLAGMLNTQYF. The full variable domain, rest sourced from reference TRBV2 and TRBJ2-3, is EPEVTQTPSHQVTQMGQEVILRCVPISNHLYFYWYRQILGQKVEFLVSFYNNEISEKSEIFDDQFSVERPDGSNFTLKIRSTKLEDSAMYFCASSKLAGMLNTQYFGPGTRLTVL.

The chain joins TRBV28 to TRBJ2-3; a weak D match, TRBD2 (5 bases). CDR1 and CDR2 from the germline V gene are MDHEN and SYDVKM. V shed 3 bases and J shed 6 bases, with 13 bases lying between them. This CDR3 comprises 14 residues. The CDR3 sequence: CASSFLGGWDTQYF. CDR3 in DNA: TGTGCCAGCAGTTTCTTGGGCGGGTGGGATACGCAGTATTTT.

CDR3 loop: CASSLTQAYEQYF. The CDR3, as DNA: TGTGCCAGCAGCTTAACACAGGCCTACGAGCAGTACTTC. The chain combines TRBV7-3 with TRBJ2-7; TRBD1 might be the D (5 bases). This CDR3 has 13 amino acids. CDR1 SGHTA and CDR2 FQGTGA come from the germline V gene. V was cut by 0 bases and J by 2 bases, with 5 bases left in between. The full variable domain, completed using reference TRBV7-3 and TRBJ2-7, is GAGVSQTPSNKVTEKGKYVELRCDPISGHTALYWYRQSLGQGPEFLIYFQGTGAADDSGLPNDRFFAVRPEGSVSTLKIQRTERGDSAVYLCASSLTQAYEQYFGPGTRLTVT.

This chain uses TRBV4-1 with TRBJ2-3; 12 bases line up with TRBD2. In germline, CDR1 is MGHRA, CDR2 YSYEKL. The CDR3 extends over 17 amino acids. The V segment lost 2 bases and the J segment 5 bases; nucleotides outside the gene matches: 8. The CDR3, as DNA: TGCGCCAGCAGCCAACCAACTAGCGGGAGGTTAAAAGATACGCAGTATTTT. Residues: CASSQPTSGRLKDTQYF.

Note on this clone: Other nucleotide sequences in the sample specify the same CDR3. This chain joins TRBV11-2 and TRBJ2-7, with D perhaps matching TRBD2 (6 bases). The CDR3 is 18 residues long. In germline, CDR1 is SGHAT, CDR2 FQNNGV. V lost 6 bases, J lost 3 bases, and 27 bases lay in between. The CDR3 here is CASRKPGQGGEHNYEQYF. CDR3 in DNA: TGTGCCAGCAGGAAACCGGGGCAGGGAGGTGAACATAACTACGAGCAGTACTTC.

This clone showed up just once. CDR3 sequence (DNA): TGTGCCAGCAGTGCAAGGGGCCTCCCGTACACAGATACGCAGTATTTT. The encoded protein is CASSARGLPYTDTQYF. The chain combines TRBV7-8 with TRBJ2-3; D might be TRBD1 (5 bases). CDR1 is SGHVS and CDR2 is FQNEAQ in the germline V gene. CDR3 length equals 16 residues. Trimming shortened V by 6 bases and J by 2 bases, and 18 bases separated the two germline ends.

The chain uses TRBV7-9 and TRBJ1-1, with 9 bases matching TRBD1. CDR3 length: 16 amino acids. Per the germline V gene, CDR1 is SEHNR and CDR2 is FQNEAQ (reference sequence). J gave up 2 bases and V 1 base, and 5 bases lay outside the gene matches. CDR3 sequence reads: CASSLVTGGDNTEAFF. The DNA of the CDR3 is TGTGCCAGCAGCTTAGTTACAGGGGGCGATAACACTGAAGCTTTCTTT.

V usage is TRBV19 and J usage is TRBJ1-1; 8 nucleotides line up with TRBD1. Trimming cost V 7 bases and J 3 bases; bases outside gene matches: 10. The germline CDR1 and CDR2 sequences are LNHDA and SQIVND (reference sequence). This CDR3 has 15 amino acids. This CDR3 reads CASMVGTGTYTEAFF. Written as DNA, the CDR3 is TGTGCCAGTATGGTCGGGACAGGTACATACACTGAAGCTTTCTTT.

The chain uses TRBV4-1 and TRBJ2-2; the match to TRBD2 covers 9 bases. V shed 1 base, J shed 4 bases, and the junction held 1 base outside the gene matches. Per germline, CDR1 MGHRA and CDR2 YSYEKL. The CDR3 totals 15 residues. This chain's CDR3 is CASSQGLAATGELFF. CDR3 DNA: TGCGCCAGCAGCCAAGGACTAGCGGCCACCGGGGAGCTGTTTTTT.

This chain joins TRBV4-3 and TRBJ1-1; possible D gene TRBD1, 6 bases. The CDR3 has 16 amino acids. CDR1 is LGHNA and CDR2 is YSLEER in the germline V gene. Deletions cut 1 base from V and 0 bases from J, with 12 bases between. The CDR3 spells CASSQGTDIMNTEAFF. The CDR3 DNA is TGCGCCAGCAGCCAAGGGACAGATATTATGAACACTGAAGCTTTCTTT.

CDR3 loop: CASSPGLAGEKSYNEQFF. CDR3 in DNA: TGTGCCAGCAGCCCCGGACTAGCGGGAGAGAAATCCTACAATGAGCAGTTCTTC. The rearrangement uses TRBV7-6 and TRBJ2-1, with TRBD2 identical over 13 bases. Germline loops: CDR1 SGHVS, CDR2 FNYEAQ. The CDR3 has 18 residues. The V segment lost 5 bases and the J segment 1 base; nucleotides outside the gene matches: 8.

The J gene is TRBJ1-1, the V gene TRBV6-1, with D hard to call. The germline V and J ends were trimmed by 3 bases and 5 bases, with 7 bases remaining between them. CDR3 length: 12 amino acids. The germline V gene has CDR1 MNHNS and CDR2 SASEGT. In DNA, the CDR3 is TGTGCCAGCAGTGAGCGGGTGACTGAAGCTTTCTTT. Translation: CASSERVTEAFF.

The rearrangement links TRBV7-2 to TRBJ2-1; 13 bases map to TRBD2. CDR1 is SGHTA, CDR2 FQGNSA, per germline. Losses at the gene ends were 1 base for V and 0 bases for J; bases not matched to a gene: 6. The CDR3 is 19 amino acids. The CDR3 loop reads CASSLGTSGGLSSYNEQFF. In DNA form, the CDR3 reads TGTGCCAGCAGCTTAGGGACTAGCGGGGGCCTTAGCTCCTACAATGAGCAGTTCTTC.

The DNA of the CDR3 is TGTGCCAGCAGCCCCATTGGGGGCCCCACCGGGGAGCTGTTTTTT. This translates into CASSPIGGPTGELFF. This chain connects TRBV11-2 to TRBJ2-2, with D maybe TRBD1 (6 bases). The CDR3 runs to 15 residues. Germline V gives CDR1 SGHAT, CDR2 FQNNGV. V gave up 5 bases and J gave up 4 bases, with 14 bases separating them.

The J gene is TRBJ2-7, the V gene TRBV5-4; D is perhaps TRBD2 (5 bases). V dropped 7 bases and J dropped 4 bases, with 18 bases sitting between them. This CDR3 region has 14 residues. Germline CDR1 SGHNT, CDR2 YYREEE (reference sequence). CDR3 amino acids: CASSNVGKGYEQYF. Here the CDR3 DNA reads TGTGCCAGCTCAAACGTCGGGAAGGGTTACGAGCAGTACTTC.

The rearrangement uses TRBV5-5 and TRBJ1-1, with D hard to call. V shed 1 base and J shed 3 bases, with 7 bases lying between them. Per the germline V gene, CDR1 is SGHKS and CDR2 is YYEKEE (reference sequence). The CDR3 is 13 residues long. The CDR3 nucleotides are TGTGCCAGCAGCTTGTATTCGGACACTGAAGCTTTCTTT. Its translation is CASSLYSDTEAFF.

The chain joins TRBV28 to TRBJ1-2, with D perhaps matching TRBD1 (5 bases). V was pared by 2 bases and J by 2 bases, with 12 bases between. The germline gives CDR1 MDHEN, CDR2 SYDVKM. CDR3 length: 15 amino acids. CDR3 in amino acids: CASSLGAARNYGYTF. DNA for the CDR3: TGTGCCAGCAGTTTAGGGGCGGCCAGGAACTATGGCTACACCTTC.

The rearrangement uses TRBV2 and TRBJ2-5; no clear D. Near its end, the DNA agrees better with TRBJ2-7, so the J call may be wrong. This CDR3 contains 15 residues. Germline lookup yields CDR1 SNHLY and CDR2 FYNNEI. CDR3 in DNA: TGTGCCAGCAGTGGAGGAGCGTGGAGCTCCTACGAGCAGTACTTC. Residues: CASSGGAWSSYEQYF.

V is TRBV19 and J is TRBJ2-1; TRBD2 agrees at 10 bases. Looked up from germline, CDR1 is LNHDA and CDR2 is SQIVND (reference sequence). The V gene end was trimmed by 6 bases and the J gene end by 0 bases; junction bases not matched to a gene: 5. The CDR3 sequence is 16 residues long. CDR3 in DNA: TGTGCCAGTAGCCTCCCTAGCGGGAGCTCCTACAATGAGCAGTTCTTC. Protein sequence: CASSLPSGSSYNEQFF. Full variable domain (rest looked up from reference TRBV19 and TRBJ2-1): DGGITQSPKYLFRKEGQNVTLSCEQNLNHDAMYWYRQDPGQGLRLIYYSQIVNDFQKGDIAEGYSVSREKKESFPLTVTSAQKNPTAFYLCASSLPSGSSYNEQFFGPGTRLTVL.

This clone was seen a single time. The chain joins TRBV28 to TRBJ1-1; D gene unclear. Trimming shortened V by 6 bases and J by 8 bases, and 16 bases separated the two germline ends. Germline V CDR1 and CDR2: MDHEN, SYDVKM. The CDR3 runs 13 residues. CDR3 coding DNA: TGTGCCAGCAGCCAAGGAGTATTATGGGAAGCTTTCTTT. Its translation: CASSQGVLWEAFF.

The chain carries TRBV4-1 and TRBJ2-1; 11 bases are shared with TRBD2. CDR3 length: 15 amino acids. With V trimmed by 4 bases and J by 7 bases, 6 bases remained unmatched. Per germline, CDR1 MGHRA and CDR2 YSYEKL. CDR3: CASSPRLAGYNEQFF. Here the CDR3 DNA reads TGCGCCAGCAGCCCAAGACTAGCGGGATATAATGAGCAGTTCTTC.